This passage covers 16 T cell receptor beta chains from one sample sequenced in a study of shared clonotypes between healthy human individuals. TCRdb's table, derived via immunoSEQ multiplex PCR, lists solely in-frame clones and lacks some. The data show approximately 2.5 million clones, 93% seen once. Sequences were obtained from naive CD4+ T cells from PBMCs. Specified subset: CD45RA+ positively selected. The receptors originated from a young man in good health. Some clones in this sample may be carry-over from other donors' samples.

The chain carries TRBV7-2 and TRBJ2-2; D gene ambiguous. Germline V lookup: CDR1 SGHTA, CDR2 FQGNSA. V dropped 1 base and J dropped 1 base, with 10 bases sitting between them. The CDR3 has 16 amino acids. CDR3 nucleotides: TGTGCCAGCAGCTTAGTGGCGGCCCAGAACACCGGGGAGCTGTTTTTT. This encodes CASSLVAAQNTGELFF.

The rearrangement links TRBV18 to TRBJ1-1, with TRBD1 as a possible D gene (5 bases). V gave up 5 bases and J gave up 1 base, with 14 bases separating them. The CDR3 has 15 amino acids. The germline CDR1 and CDR2 sequences are KGHSH and LQKENI. The CDR3 here is CASSFLTDQNTEAFF. In DNA, the CDR3 is TGTGCCAGCTCATTCCTGACAGACCAGAACACTGAAGCTTTCTTT.

The J gene is TRBJ2-7, the V gene TRBV7-2; 7 bases match TRBD1. CDR1 and CDR2 from the germline V gene are SGHTA and FQGNSA. The CDR3 contains 14 residues. The ends lost 4 bases at V and 7 bases at J; junction bases unmatched: 10. The CDR3 nucleotides read TGTGCCAGCAGCTGGTCGGGTACGACAGGGGAGCAGTACTTC. Its translation: CASSWSGTTGEQYF.

The V call is TRBV7-3, the J call TRBJ2-2; 9 bases fit TRBD1. Germline-derived CDR1 and CDR2 are SGHTA and FQGTGA. V shed 2 bases, J shed 4 bases, and the junction held 5 bases outside the gene matches. The CDR3 consists of 16 residues. CDR3 residues: CASSLGGQGLTGELFF. The DNA of the CDR3 is TGTGCCAGCAGCTTAGGGGGACAGGGTCTCACCGGGGAGCTGTTTTTT.

This clone was seen just once. The J gene is TRBJ1-1, the V gene TRBV6-1, with a tentative D call TRBD1 (5 bases). Between the trimmed V and J ends, which lost 4 bases and 1 base, there was a span of 10 bases. The CDR3 has 14 residues. Germline loops: CDR1 MNHNS, CDR2 SASEGT. CDR3 DNA: TGTGCCAGCAGTGTTGACAGACCGAACACTGAAGCTTTCTTT. Protein product: CASSVDRPNTEAFF.

Turning to this clone: The same CDR3 can be traced to other DNA sequences in this sample. J is TRBJ1-5 and V is TRBV7-2; D gene uncertain. V lost 5 bases and J 1 base, leaving 6 bases between the germline ends. Germline CDR1 SGHTA, CDR2 FQGNSA. The CDR3 is 13 residues long. The CDR3 spells CASSQGSNQPQHF. CDR3 in DNA: TGTGCCAGCAGCCAAGGGAGCAATCAGCCCCAGCATTTT.

This sequence joins TRBV2 and TRBJ2-1, with 12 bases fitting TRBD2. The CDR3 length is 16 residues. Germline CDR1 is SNHLY and CDR2 is FYNNEI. V lost 10 bases and J lost 3; bases outside the gene matches: 10. DNA of the CDR3: TGTGCCATCCCGAGTTCACTAGCGGGAGGCTACAATGAGCAGTTCTTC. Residues: CAIPSSLAGGYNEQFF. Full variable domain (missing parts from reference TRBV2 and TRBJ2-1): EPEVTQTPSHQVTQMGQEVILRCVPISNHLYFYWYRQILGQKVEFLVSFYNNEISEKSEIFDDQFSVERPDGSNFTLKIRSTKLEDSAMYFCAIPSSLAGGYNEQFFGPGTRLTVL.

This chain links TRBV7-6 with TRBJ1-3; D uncertain. The germline CDR1 and CDR2 sequences are SGHVS and FNYEAQ. The CDR3 has 15 residues. V shed 3 bases and J shed 0 bases, with 9 bases lying between them. For the CDR3, the DNA is TGTGCCAGCAGCTTGTCTGACACCTCTGGAAACACCATATATTTT. This codes for CASSLSDTSGNTIYF.

V gene TRBV5-1 combines with J gene TRBJ1-4; a weak D match, TRBD1 (6 bases). This CDR3 comprises 15 residues. Trimming shortened V by 0 bases and J by 8 bases, and 14 bases separated the two germline ends. Germline lookup yields CDR1 SGHRS and CDR2 YFSETQ. The CDR3 is CASSLGGGPGEKLFF. The CDR3 DNA reads TGCGCCAGCAGCTTGGGAGGGGGACCTGGGGAAAAACTGTTTTTT.

Note on this clone: Within the sample, other DNA sequences also encode this same CDR3. The chain carries TRBV11-2 and TRBJ2-7; D possibly matches TRBD1 or TRBD2 (5 bases each). The CDR3 has 14 amino acids. The ends were cut back, 3 bases at V and 0 bases at J, with 9 bases in the middle. Germline CDR1 SGHAT, CDR2 FQNNGV. CDR3 coding DNA: TGTGCCAGCAGCTTCTCAGGGAGCTCCTACGAGCAGTACTTC. Translating gives CASSFSGSSYEQYF.

The chain links TRBV6-6 to TRBJ1-1, with D tentatively TRBD1 (6 bases). The V gene lost 10 bases and the J gene lost 3 bases, with 15 bases spanning the gap. Germline lookup yields CDR1 MNHNY and CDR2 SVGAGI (reference sequence). CDR3 length: 13 residues. The CDR3 sequence: CATQPGQYTEAFF. The CDR3 DNA is TGTGCCACTCAACCCGGACAGTACACTGAAGCTTTCTTT.

Note on this clone: Distinct nucleotide sequences in the sample also encode this CDR3. V gene TRBV5-1 combines with J gene TRBJ2-7; 9 bases agree with TRBD2. Germline V gene lookup returns CDR1 SGHRS and CDR2 YFSETQ. This CDR3 region has 14 residues. Unmatched junction bases numbered 3, after V lost 4 bases and J lost 1 base. This chain's CDR3 is CASSPTSGSYEQYF. In DNA form, the CDR3 reads TGCGCCAGCAGCCCAACTAGCGGGTCCTACGAGCAGTACTTC.

The CDR3 reads CASSRSKEDYEQYF. The CDR3 nucleotides are TGCGCCAGCAGCCGAAGTAAAGAGGACTACGAGCAGTACTTC. This chain links TRBV5-1 with TRBJ2-7; the D is unclear. Germline V gene lookup returns CDR1 SGHRS and CDR2 YFSETQ. CDR3 length: 14 amino acids. V was shortened by 4 bases and J by 3 bases, with 14 bases between the two germline ends.

This chain connects TRBV28 to TRBJ2-5; unclear D gene. In germline, CDR1 is MDHEN, CDR2 SYDVKM. CDR3 length: 14 residues. V was clipped by 3 bases and J by 6 bases, with 14 bases between them. The CDR3 sequence is CASSLAFARKTQYF. In DNA, the CDR3 is TGTGCCAGCAGTTTGGCTTTTGCGCGGAAGACCCAGTACTTC.

In this sample, this clone turned up a few times. V gene TRBV5-6 combines with J gene TRBJ2-1, with 7 bases fitting TRBD1. Losses at the gene ends were 3 bases for V and 5 bases for J; bases not matched to a gene: 8. Germline CDR1 is SGHDT and CDR2 is YYEEEE. The CDR3 consists of 15 residues. CDR3 in DNA: TGTGCCAGCAGCTCAAGGGGGCGGGCCGACAATGAGCAGTTCTTC. Its translation is CASSSRGRADNEQFF.

Comment on this clone: The identical CDR3 is also encoded by other nucleotide sequences in the sample. The chain uses TRBV5-6 and TRBJ2-1, with D unresolved. CDR3 length: 16 amino acids. V lost 0 bases to trimming and J lost 1 base, with 11 bases between them. Germline V gene lookup returns CDR1 SGHDT and CDR2 YYEEEE. The CDR3 sequence is CASSLDTGSSYNEQFF. The CDR3 nucleotides are TGTGCCAGCAGCTTGGATACCGGGTCATCCTACAATGAGCAGTTCTTC. The entire variable domain, with the rest obtained from reference TRBV5-6 and TRBJ2-1, is as follows: DAGVTQSPTHLIKTRGQQVTLRCSPKSGHDTVSWYQQALGQGPQFIFQYYEEEERQRGNFPDRFSGHQFPNYSSELNVNALLLGDSALYLCASSLDTGSSYNEQFFGPGTRLTVL.